The entry below describes one T cell receptor beta chain. This sample was included in a study of blood T cell repertoires in COVID-19. Study overall: The study drew acute and convalescent COVID-19 samples from the United States, Italy and Spain. T cells, B-cell-depleted T cells, or PBMCs supplied cDNA or gDNA.

Under the authors' procedure: By means of reference gene primer amplification, nucleated cell counts were estimated. Data came from immunoSEQ multiplex PCR; TCRdb stores just in-frame clones and leaves some out. V, J and clone size are taken as reported in that table, and D and trimming were inferred from the DNA itself. The table includes 250,000 to 300,000 clones, about 88% detected once. This CDR3 comprises 16 residues. Trimming removed 1 base from V and 8 bases from J, with 21 bases in between. Germline values: CDR1 SEHNR, CDR2 FQNEAQ (reference sequence). Sequenced material: peripheral blood. This chain connects TRBV7-9 to TRBJ2-7; D call uncertain. This sequence was found in a man younger than 40 with active or convalescent COVID-19. The CDR3 protein is CASSLVSSESAGKQYF. In DNA, the CDR3 is TGTGCCAGCAGCTTAGTATCCTCGGAGTCGGCCGGCAAGCAGTACTTC.